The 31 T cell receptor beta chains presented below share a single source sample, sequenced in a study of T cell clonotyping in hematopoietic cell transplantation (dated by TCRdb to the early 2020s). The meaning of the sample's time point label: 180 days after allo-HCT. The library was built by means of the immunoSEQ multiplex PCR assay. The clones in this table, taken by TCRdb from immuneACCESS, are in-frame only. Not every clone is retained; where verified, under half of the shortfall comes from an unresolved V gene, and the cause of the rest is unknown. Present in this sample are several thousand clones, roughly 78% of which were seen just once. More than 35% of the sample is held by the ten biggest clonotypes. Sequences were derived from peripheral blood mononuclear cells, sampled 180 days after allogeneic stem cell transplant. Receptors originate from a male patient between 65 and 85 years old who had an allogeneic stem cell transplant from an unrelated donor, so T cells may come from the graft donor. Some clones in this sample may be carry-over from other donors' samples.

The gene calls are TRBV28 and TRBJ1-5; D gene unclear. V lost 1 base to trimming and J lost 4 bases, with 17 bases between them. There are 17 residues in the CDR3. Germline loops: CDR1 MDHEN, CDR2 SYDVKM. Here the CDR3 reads CASSLLVSFEGNQPQHF. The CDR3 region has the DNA TGTGCCAGCAGTTTATTGGTCAGCTTCGAAGGGAATCAGCCCCAGCATTTT.

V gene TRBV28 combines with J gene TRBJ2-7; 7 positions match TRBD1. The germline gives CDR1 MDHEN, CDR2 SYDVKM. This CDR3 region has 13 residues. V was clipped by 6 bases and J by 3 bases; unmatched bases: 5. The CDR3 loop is CASRNPGGYEQYF. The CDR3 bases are TGTGCCAGCAGGAACCCAGGGGGCTACGAGCAGTACTTC.

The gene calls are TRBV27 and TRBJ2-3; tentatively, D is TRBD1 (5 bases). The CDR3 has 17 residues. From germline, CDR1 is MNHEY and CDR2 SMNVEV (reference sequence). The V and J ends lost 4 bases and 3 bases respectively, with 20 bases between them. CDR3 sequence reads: CASSSALIRGRTDTQYF. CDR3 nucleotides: TGTGCCAGCAGTTCTGCGCTGATAAGGGGAAGAACAGATACGCAGTATTTT.

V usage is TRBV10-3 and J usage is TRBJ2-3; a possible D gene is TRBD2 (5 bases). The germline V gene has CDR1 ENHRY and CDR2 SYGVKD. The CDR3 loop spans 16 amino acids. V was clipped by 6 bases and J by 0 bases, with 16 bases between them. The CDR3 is CAISDNSRTSTDTQYF. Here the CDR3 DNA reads TGTGCCATCAGCGACAACTCCAGGACTAGCACAGATACGCAGTATTTT.

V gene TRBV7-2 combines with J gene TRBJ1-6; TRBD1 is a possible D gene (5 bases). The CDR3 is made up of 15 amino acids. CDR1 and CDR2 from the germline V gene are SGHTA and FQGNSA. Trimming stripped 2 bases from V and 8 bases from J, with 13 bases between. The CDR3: CASSLREARDSPLHF. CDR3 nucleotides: TGTGCCAGCAGCTTAAGGGAGGCCAGGGATTCACCCCTCCACTTT. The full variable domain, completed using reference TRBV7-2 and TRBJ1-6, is GAGVSQSPSNKVTEKGKDVELRCDPISGHTALYWYRQSLGQGLEFLIYFQGNSAPDKSGLPSDRFSAERTGGSVSTLTIQRTQQEDSAVYLCASSLREARDSPLHFGNGTRLTVT.

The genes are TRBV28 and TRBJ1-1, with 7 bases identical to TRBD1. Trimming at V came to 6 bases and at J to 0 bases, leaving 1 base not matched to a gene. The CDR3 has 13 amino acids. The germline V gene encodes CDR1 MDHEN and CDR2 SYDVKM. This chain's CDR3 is CASRQGLNTEAFF. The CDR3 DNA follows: TGTGCCAGCAGACAGGGGTTGAACACTGAAGCTTTCTTT.

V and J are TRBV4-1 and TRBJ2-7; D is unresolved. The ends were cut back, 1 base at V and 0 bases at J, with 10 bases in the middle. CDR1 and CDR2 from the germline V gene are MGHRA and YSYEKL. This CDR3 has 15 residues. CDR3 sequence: CASSQGPSASYEQYF. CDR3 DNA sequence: TGCGCCAGCAGCCAAGGCCCTTCTGCCTCCTACGAGCAGTACTTC.

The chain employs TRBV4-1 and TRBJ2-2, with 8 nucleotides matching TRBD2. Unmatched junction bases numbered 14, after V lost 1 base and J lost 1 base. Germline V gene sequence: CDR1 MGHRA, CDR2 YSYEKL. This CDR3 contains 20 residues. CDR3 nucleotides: TGCGCCAGCAGCCAAGGATGGCGGGAGGCCCAACCGAGGAACACCGGGGAGCTGTTTTTT. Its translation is CASSQGWREAQPRNTGELFF.

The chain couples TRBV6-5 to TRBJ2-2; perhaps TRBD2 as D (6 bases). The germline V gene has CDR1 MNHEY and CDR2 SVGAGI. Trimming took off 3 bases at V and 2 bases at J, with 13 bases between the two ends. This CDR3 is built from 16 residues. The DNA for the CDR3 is TGTGCCAGCAGTTATTATGGGACTCCAAACACCGGGGAGCTGTTTTTT. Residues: CASSYYGTPNTGELFF.

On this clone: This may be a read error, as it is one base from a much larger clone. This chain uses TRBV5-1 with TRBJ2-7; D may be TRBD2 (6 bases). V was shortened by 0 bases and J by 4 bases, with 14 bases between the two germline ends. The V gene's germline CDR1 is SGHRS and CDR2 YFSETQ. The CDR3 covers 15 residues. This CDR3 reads CASSLGWDFRYEQYF. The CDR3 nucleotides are TGCGCCAGCAGCTTGGGGTGGGACTTCAGGTACGAGCAGTACTTC.

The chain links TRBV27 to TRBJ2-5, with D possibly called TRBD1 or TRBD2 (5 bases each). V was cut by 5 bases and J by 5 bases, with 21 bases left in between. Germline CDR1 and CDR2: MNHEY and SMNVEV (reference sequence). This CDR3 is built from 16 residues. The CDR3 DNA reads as TGTGCCAGCAGTACCCAGTGGGGGTCGGGGCGCGAGACCCAGTACTTC. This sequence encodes CASSTQWGSGRETQYF.

CDR3 coding DNA: TGTGCCAGCAGCCCTACGGCAAGCGGGACGGTCACCGGGGAGCTGTTTTTT. Translating gives CASSPTASGTVTGELFF. The chain carries TRBV5-4 and TRBJ2-2; the match to TRBD2 covers 7 bases. The CDR3 sequence is 17 residues long. J gave up 4 bases and V 4 bases, and 13 bases lay outside the gene matches. Germline V CDR1 and CDR2: SGHNT, YYREEE (reference sequence). The full variable domain, its missing parts supplied by reference TRBV5-4 and TRBJ2-2, is ETGVTQSPTHLIKTRGQQVTLRCSSQSGHNTVSWYQQALGQGPQFIFQYYREEENGRGNFPPRFSGLQFPNYSSELNVNALELDDSALYLCASSPTASGTVTGELFFGEGSRLTVL.

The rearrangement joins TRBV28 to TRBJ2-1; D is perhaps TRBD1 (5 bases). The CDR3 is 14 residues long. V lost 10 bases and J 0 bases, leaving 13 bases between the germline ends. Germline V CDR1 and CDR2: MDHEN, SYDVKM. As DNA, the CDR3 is TGTGCCATCCAGGACACGAGCTCCTACAATGAGCAGTTCTTC. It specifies CAIQDTSSYNEQFF.

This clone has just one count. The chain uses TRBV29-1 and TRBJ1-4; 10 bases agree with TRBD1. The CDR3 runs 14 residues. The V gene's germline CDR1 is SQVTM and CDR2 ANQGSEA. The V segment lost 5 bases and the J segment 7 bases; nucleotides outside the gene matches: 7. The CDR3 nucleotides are TGCAGCGTTTCCCCCGGGACAGGGGTTGAAAAACTGTTTTTT. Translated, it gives CSVSPGTGVEKLFF.

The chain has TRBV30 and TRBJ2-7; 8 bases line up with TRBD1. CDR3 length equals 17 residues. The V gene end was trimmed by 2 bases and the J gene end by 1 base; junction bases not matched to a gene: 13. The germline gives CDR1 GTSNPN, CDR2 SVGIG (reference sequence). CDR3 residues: CAWSHISRGLRSYEQYF. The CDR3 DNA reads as TGTGCCTGGAGTCATATCAGCAGGGGGCTAAGGTCCTACGAGCAGTACTTC. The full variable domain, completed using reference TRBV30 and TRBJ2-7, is SQTIHQWPATLVQPVGSPLSLECTVEGTSNPNLYWYRQAAGRGLQLLFYSVGIGQISSEVPQNLSASRPQDRQFILSSKKLLLSDSGFYLCAWSHISRGLRSYEQYFGPGTRLTVT.

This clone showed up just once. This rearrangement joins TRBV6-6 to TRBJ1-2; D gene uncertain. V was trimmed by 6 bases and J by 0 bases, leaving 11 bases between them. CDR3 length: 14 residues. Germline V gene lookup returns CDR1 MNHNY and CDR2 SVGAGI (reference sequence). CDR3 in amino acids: CASRMRNANYGYTF. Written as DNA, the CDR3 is TGTGCCAGCAGAATGAGGAACGCTAACTATGGCTACACCTTC.

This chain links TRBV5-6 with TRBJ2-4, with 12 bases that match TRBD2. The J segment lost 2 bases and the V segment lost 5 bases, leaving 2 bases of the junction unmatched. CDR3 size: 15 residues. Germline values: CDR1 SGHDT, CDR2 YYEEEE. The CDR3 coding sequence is TGTGCCAGCAGGCTAGCGGGAGGGACCAAAAACATTCAGTACTTC. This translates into CASRLAGGTKNIQYF. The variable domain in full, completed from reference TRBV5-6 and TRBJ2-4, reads DAGVTQSPTHLIKTRGQQVTLRCSPKSGHDTVSWYQQALGQGPQFIFQYYEEEERQRGNFPDRFSGHQFPNYSSELNVNALLLGDSALYLCASRLAGGTKNIQYFGAGTRLSVL.

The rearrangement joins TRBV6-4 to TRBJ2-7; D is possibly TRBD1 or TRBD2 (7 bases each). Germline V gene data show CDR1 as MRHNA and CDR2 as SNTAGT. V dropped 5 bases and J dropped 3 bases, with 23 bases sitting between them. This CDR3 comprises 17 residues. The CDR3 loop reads CASSYPQGDGDYYEQYF. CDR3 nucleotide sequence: TGTGCCAGCAGTTATCCCCAGGGGGATGGGGACTACTACGAGCAGTACTTC.

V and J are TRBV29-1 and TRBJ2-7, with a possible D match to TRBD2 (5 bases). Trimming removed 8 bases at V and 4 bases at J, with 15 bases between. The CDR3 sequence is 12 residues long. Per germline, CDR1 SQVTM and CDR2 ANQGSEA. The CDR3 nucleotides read TGCAGCTTTCACGGACGGGGATACGAGCAGTACTTC. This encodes CSFHGRGYEQYF.

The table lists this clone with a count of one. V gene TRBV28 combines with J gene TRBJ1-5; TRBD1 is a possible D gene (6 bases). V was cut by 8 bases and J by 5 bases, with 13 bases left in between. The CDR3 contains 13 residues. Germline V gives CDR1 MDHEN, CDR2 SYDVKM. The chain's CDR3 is CASRGGAYQPQHF. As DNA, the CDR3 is TGTGCCAGCCGGGGGGGGGCATATCAGCCCCAGCATTTT.

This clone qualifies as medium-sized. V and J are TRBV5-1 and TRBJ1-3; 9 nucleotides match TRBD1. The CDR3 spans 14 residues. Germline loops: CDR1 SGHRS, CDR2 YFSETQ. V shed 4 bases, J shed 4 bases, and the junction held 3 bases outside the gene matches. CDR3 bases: TGCGCCAGCAGCGTACAGGGGGCAGGAAACACCATATATTTT. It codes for CASSVQGAGNTIYF.

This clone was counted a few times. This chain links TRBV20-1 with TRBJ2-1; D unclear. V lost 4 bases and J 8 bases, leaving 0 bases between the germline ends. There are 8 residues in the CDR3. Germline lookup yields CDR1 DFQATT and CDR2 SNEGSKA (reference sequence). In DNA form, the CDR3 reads TGCAGTGCTAATGAGCAGTTCTTC. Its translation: CSANEQFF.

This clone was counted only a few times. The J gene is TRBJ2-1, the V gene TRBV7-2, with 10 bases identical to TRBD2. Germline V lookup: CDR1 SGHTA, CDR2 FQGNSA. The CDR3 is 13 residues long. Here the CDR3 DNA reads TGTGCTGGAGCGGGAGGGCCGGACAATGAGCAGTTCTTC. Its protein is CAGAGGPDNEQFF. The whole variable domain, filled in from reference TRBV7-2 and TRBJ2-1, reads GAGVSQSPSNKVTEKGKDVELRCDPISGHTALYWYRQSLGQGLEFLIYFQGNSAPDKSGLPSDRFSAERTGGSVSTLTIQRTQQEDSAVYLCAGAGGPDNEQFFGPGTRLTVL.

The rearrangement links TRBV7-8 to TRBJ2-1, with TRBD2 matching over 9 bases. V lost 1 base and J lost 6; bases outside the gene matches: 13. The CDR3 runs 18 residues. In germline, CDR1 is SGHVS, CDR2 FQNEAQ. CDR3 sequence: CASSLGPISGSGSNEQFF. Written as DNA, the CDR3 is TGTGCCAGCAGCTTAGGTCCAATTAGCGGGAGCGGAAGCAATGAGCAGTTCTTC.

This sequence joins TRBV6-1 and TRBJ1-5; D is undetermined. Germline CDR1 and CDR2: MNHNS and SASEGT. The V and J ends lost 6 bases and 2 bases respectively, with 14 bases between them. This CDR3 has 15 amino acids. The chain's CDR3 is CASRGRHGRNQPQHF. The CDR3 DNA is TGTGCCAGCAGAGGGCGACATGGTCGCAATCAGCCCCAGCATTTT.

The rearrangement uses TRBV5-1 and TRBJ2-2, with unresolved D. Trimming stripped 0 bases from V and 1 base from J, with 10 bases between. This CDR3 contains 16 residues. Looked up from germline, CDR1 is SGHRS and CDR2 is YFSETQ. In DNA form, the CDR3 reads TGCGCCAGCAGCTTGGTAGGCCTAGGGAACACCGGGGAGCTGTTTTTT. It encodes CASSLVGLGNTGELFF.

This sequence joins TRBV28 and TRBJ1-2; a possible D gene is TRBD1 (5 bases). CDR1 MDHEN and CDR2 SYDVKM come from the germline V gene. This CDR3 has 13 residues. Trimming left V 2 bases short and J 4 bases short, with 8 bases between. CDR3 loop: CASSLGHRYGYTF. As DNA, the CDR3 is TGTGCCAGCAGTTTAGGACACCGCTATGGCTACACCTTC.

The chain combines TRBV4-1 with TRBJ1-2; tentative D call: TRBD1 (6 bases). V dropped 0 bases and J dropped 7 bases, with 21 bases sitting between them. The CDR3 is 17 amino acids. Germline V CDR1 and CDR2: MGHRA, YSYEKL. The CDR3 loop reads CASSQDPTGKGLRGYTF. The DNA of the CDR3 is TGCGCCAGCAGCCAAGATCCCACAGGGAAGGGTTTACGTGGCTACACCTTC.

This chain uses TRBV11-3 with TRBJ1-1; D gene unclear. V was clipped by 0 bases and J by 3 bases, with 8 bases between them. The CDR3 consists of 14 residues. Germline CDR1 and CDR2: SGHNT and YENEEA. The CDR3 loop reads CASSLDSGDTEAFF. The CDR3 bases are TGTGCCAGCAGCTTAGATTCCGGGGACACTGAAGCTTTCTTT.

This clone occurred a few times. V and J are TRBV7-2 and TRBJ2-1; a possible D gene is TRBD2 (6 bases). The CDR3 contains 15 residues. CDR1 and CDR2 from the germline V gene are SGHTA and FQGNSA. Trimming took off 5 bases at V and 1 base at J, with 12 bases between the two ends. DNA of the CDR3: TGTGCCAGCAGCCCCGGGAGTGGGTCCTACAATGAGCAGTTCTTC. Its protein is CASSPGSGSYNEQFF.

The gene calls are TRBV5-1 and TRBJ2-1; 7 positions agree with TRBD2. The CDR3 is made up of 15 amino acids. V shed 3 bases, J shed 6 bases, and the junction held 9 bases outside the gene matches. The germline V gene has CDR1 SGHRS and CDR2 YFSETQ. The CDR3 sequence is CASSSTGERGNEQFF. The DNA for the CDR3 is TGCGCCAGCAGCTCGACCGGAGAGCGGGGCAATGAGCAGTTCTTC. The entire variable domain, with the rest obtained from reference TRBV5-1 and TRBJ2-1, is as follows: KAGVTQTPRYLIKTRGQQVTLSCSPISGHRSVSWYQQTPGQGLQFLFEYFSETQRNKGNFPGRFSGRQFSNSRSEMNVSTLELGDSALYLCASSSTGERGNEQFFGPGTRLTVL.